This T cell receptor (beta chain) came from a study of cytomegalovirus exposure and HLA in healthy donors. Background on the study: T cells numbering about 179 million yielded fewer than 140 million unique TCR beta sequences in an earlier analysis. Broader study findings: Overall, roughly 150 TCR beta chains were annotated as cytomegalovirus-associated. For cytomegalovirus status, the classifier reportedly gave diagnoses with high specificity and sensitivity.

The PCR used 60 Vbeta and 13 Jbeta primers. The protocol was immunoSEQ multiplex PCR, while the TCRdb copy is restricted to in-frame clones and leaves out a portion. The sample carries 110,000 to 150,000 clones, roughly four fifths recorded once. Notes on this clone: Its antigen is not known.

The V gene end was trimmed by 1 base and the J gene end by 1 base; junction bases not matched to a gene: 17. Germline V lookup: CDR1 SGHTA, CDR2 FQGTGA. The CDR3 runs 20 residues. The sequencing sample was made of PBMCs. The TCR was taken from a woman between 40 and 55 years old in good health and CMV-seronegative. V usage is TRBV7-3 and J usage is TRBJ2-3; TRBD2 aligns across 7 bases. The CDR3 DNA sequence: TGTGCCAGCAGCTTAATTCACCGACTAGCCGACGCACAGGGCACAGATACGCAGTATTTT. It is translated as CASSLIHRLADAQGTDTQYF.